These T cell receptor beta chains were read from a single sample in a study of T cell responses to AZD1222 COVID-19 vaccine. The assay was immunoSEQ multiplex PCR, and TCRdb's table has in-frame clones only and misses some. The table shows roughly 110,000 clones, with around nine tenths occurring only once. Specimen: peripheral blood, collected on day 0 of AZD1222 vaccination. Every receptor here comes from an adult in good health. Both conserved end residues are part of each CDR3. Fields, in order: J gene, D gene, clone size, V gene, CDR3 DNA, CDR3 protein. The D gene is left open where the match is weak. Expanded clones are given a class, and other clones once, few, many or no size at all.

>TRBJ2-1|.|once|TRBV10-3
TGTGCCGCCGCAGAGCCCCGGACGGGTGAGCAGTTCTTC
CAAAEPRTGEQFF
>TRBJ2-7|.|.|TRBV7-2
TGTGCCAGCAGCTTAGCGGGGGGCCAAACCTACGAGCAGTACTTC
CASSLAGGQTYEQYF
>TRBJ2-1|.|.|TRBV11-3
TGTGCCAGCAGCTTATCGGACGACAATGAGCAGTTCTTC
CASSLSDDNEQFF
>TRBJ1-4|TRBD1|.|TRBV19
TGTGCCAGTAGCCTGACAGGGGGAAATGAAAAACTGTTTTTT
CASSLTGGNEKLFF
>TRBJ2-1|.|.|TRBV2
TGTGCCAGCATAAAGGGAGGGACAGAGAATGAGCAGTTCTTC
CASIKGGTENEQFF
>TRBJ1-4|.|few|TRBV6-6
TGTGCCAGCAGTTACCTCTTACGATCCGATGGGGAAAAACTGTTTTTT
CASSYLLRSDGEKLFF
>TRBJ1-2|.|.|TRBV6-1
TGTGCCAGCAGTGAAGTTGGCAGCGACTATGGCTACACCTTC
CASSEVGSDYGYTF
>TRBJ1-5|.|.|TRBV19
TGTGCCAGTAGACCAGGGCCGTTTAGCAATCAGCCCCAGCATTTT
CASRPGPFSNQPQHF
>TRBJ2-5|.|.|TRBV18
TGTGCCAGCTCAGGACCGATAGAAGAGACCCAGTACTTC
CASSGPIEETQYF
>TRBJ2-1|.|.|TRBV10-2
TGCGCCAGCAGACCGAACCTGGCCTACAATGAGCAGTTCTTC
CASRPNLAYNEQFF
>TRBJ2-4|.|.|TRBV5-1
TGCGCCAGCAGCCCAGCAGGCTGGCAAAACATTCAGTACTTC
CASSPAGWQNIQYF
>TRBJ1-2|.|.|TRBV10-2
TGCGCCAGCAGTGACCAAGGTCGGCAGAACTATGGCTACACCTTC
CASSDQGRQNYGYTF
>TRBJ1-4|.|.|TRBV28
TGTGCCAGCATTGAGCGGGTGGGAGAAAAACTGTTTTTT
CASIERVGEKLFF
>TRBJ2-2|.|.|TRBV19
TGTGCCAGTAGTATAGTCCCGGGGCTTAACACCGGGGAGCTGTTTTTT
CASSIVPGLNTGELFF
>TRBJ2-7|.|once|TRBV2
TGTGCCAGCAGGCCTGCCTCCCTAGCACACGAGCAGTACTTC
CASRPASLAHEQYF
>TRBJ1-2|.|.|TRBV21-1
TGTGCCAGCAGCTTCCAGGCCGAACTCTATGGCTACACCTTC
CASSFQAELYGYTF
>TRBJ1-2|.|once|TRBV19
TGTGCCAGTAGTATACAGCGGAGTTATGGCTACACCTTC
CASSIQRSYGYTF
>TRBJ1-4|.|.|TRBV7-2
TGTGCCAGCAGCTTAGACTTTGCAACTAATGAAAAACTGTTTTTT
CASSLDFATNEKLFF
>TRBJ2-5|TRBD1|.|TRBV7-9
TGTGCCAGCAGCCCGGGACAGGGGGCTGTGGAGACCCAGTACTTC
CASSPGQGAVETQYF
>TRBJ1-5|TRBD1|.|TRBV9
TGTGCCAGCAGCGCGGGACAGGGGCGTGGGGGGAATCAGCCCCAGCATTTT
CASSAGQGRGGNQPQHF
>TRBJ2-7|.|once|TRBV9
TGTGCCAGCAGCGTAGCGAATAGCGGCTACGAGCAGTACTTC
CASSVANSGYEQYF
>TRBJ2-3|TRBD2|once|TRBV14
TGTGCCAGCAGCACGGGTAGCGGGACCACAGATACGCAGTATTTT
CASSTGSGTTDTQYF
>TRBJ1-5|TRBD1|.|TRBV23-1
TGCGCCAGCAGTCAACGGACAGGGGCTGAAGGTCAGCCCCAGCATTTT
CASSQRTGAEGQPQHF
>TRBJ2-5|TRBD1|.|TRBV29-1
TGCAGCGTTGAAGCTTGGGACAGGGCACAAGAGACCCAGTACTTC
CSVEAWDRAQETQYF
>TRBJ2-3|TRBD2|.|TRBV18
TGTGCCAGCTCACAGCGGGAGGGCACAGATACGCAGTATTTT
CASSQREGTDTQYF
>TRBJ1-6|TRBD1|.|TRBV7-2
TGTGCCAGCAGCTTAGACAGGGGTGGTAATTCACCCCTCCACTTT
CASSLDRGGNSPLHF
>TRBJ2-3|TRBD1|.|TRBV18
TGTGCCAGCTCACCACAGGGGGCCCTAGGCACAGATACGCAGTATTTT
CASSPQGALGTDTQYF
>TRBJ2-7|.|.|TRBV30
TGTGCCGGGTCCAAGACCGATTCCTACGAGCAGTACTTC
CAGSKTDSYEQYF
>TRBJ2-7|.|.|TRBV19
TGTGCCAGTAGTGGCGACTACGAGCAGTACTTC
CASSGDYEQYF
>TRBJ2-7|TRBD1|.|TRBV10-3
TGTGCCATCAGTGAGGACAGGGATATCAACGAGCAGTACTTC
CAISEDRDINEQYF
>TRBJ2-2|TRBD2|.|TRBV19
TGTGCCAGTAGCTACGGGGGAGGGGTCGGAACCGGGGAGCTGTTTTTT
CASSYGGGVGTGELFF
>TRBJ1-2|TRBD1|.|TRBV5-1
TGCGCCAGCAGCCGACTAGGACAGGGGGATGGCTACACCTTC
CASSRLGQGDGYTF
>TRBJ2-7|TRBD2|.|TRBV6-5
TGTGCCAGCAGGAGGCCGGGACTAGGCTACGAGCAGTACTTC
CASRRPGLGYEQYF
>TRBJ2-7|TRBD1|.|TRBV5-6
TGTGCCAGCAGCTTCCGAGCGACAGGGGTCTACGAGCAGTACTTC
CASSFRATGVYEQYF
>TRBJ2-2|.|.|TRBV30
TGTGCCTGGACTGGGGGTTCTAGATTGTTCGGGGAGCTGTTTTTT
CAWTGGSRLFGELFF
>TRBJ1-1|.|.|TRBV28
TGTGCCAGCTCAGTTTTGGGGTTACCTGAAGCTTTCTTT
CASSVLGLPEAFF
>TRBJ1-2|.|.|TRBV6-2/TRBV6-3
TGTGCCAGCAGTTACTCGCTCTTGTTAAGCTACACCTTC
CASSYSLLLSYTF
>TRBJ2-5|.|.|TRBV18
TGTGCCAGCTCACCACGGATCAGTCCAGAGACCCAGTACTTC
CASSPRISPETQYF
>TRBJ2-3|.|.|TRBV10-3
TGTGCCATCAGTGGGTTTGGAGGGGCAACAGATACGCAGTATTTT
CAISGFGGATDTQYF
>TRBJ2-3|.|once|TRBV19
TGTGCCAGTAGTATATTTCAGGGTCCAGATACGCAGTATTTT
CASSIFQGPDTQYF
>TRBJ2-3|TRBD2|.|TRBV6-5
TGTGCCAGCCTGGGCGGGAGGGCCGGGGATACGCAGTATTTT
CASLGGRAGDTQYF
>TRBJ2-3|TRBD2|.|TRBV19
TGTGCCAGTAGTAGCCCGGGAGGACCCCTCTTAGATACGCAGTATTTT
CASSSPGGPLLDTQYF